These 28 T cell receptor beta chains came from one sample sequenced in a study of blood T cell repertoires in COVID-19. The protocol was immunoSEQ multiplex PCR, while the TCRdb copy is restricted to in-frame clones and leaves out a portion. This table has roughly 320,000 clones, around 84% appearing once. Sequencing was carried out using PBMCs or T cells enriched from blood (not recorded which). Source of these receptors: a man younger than 40 who had recovered from COVID-19.

The V gene is TRBV2, the J gene TRBJ2-7; D call uncertain. Trimming pared 4 bases from V and 2 bases from J, leaving 12 bases between. From germline, CDR1 is SNHLY and CDR2 FYNNEI. CDR3 length equals 14 residues. The CDR3 loop is CASSGLSITYEQYF. The CDR3, as DNA: TGTGCCAGCAGTGGCCTCAGTATCACCTACGAGCAGTACTTC.

The chain employs TRBV11-3 and TRBJ1-1, with D perhaps TRBD1 (5 bases). The CDR3 contains 15 residues. Per the germline V gene, CDR1 is SGHNT and CDR2 is YENEEA. The V end was cut by 1 base, the J end by 3 bases, with 12 bases between. The CDR3: CASSLAAGRYTEAFF. The CDR3 DNA follows: TGTGCCAGCAGCTTAGCCGCGGGACGGTACACTGAAGCTTTCTTT.

The gene calls are TRBV5-6 and TRBJ2-7, with D perhaps matching TRBD1 (7 bases). CDR1 is SGHDT, CDR2 YYEEEE, per germline. V was trimmed by 3 bases and J by 0 bases, leaving 10 bases between them. The CDR3 length is 14 residues. CDR3 nucleotide sequence: TGTGCCAGCAGCTACCAGGGGGGCTCCTACGAGCAGTACTTC. Its translation: CASSYQGGSYEQYF.

In this sample, this clone turned up a few times. The genes are TRBV4-1 and TRBJ2-1; weak D call: TRBD2 (5 bases). The V end lost 3 bases, the J end lost 10 bases, and 19 bases lay between the germline ends. Germline assignment: CDR1 MGHRA and CDR2 YSYEKL. This CDR3 region has 15 residues. The CDR3 loop is CASSHNPDSLGEQFF. Written as DNA, the CDR3 is TGCGCCAGCAGCCACAACCCGGACTCTCTTGGGGAGCAGTTCTTC.

The chain uses TRBV6-6 and TRBJ2-4, with 10 bases matching TRBD2. With V trimmed by 6 bases and J by 1 base, 9 bases remained unmatched. This CDR3 spans 17 amino acids. Per the germline V gene, CDR1 is MNHNY and CDR2 is SVGAGI (reference sequence). The CDR3 spells CASSRAGGPGAKNIQYF. CDR3 bases: TGTGCCAGCAGCCGAGCGGGAGGGCCCGGGGCCAAAAACATTCAGTACTTC.

DNA for the CDR3: TGTGCCAGCCCCTCTCAGGGGTTTGAAAAACTGTTTTTT. Translation: CASPSQGFEKLFF. The chain carries TRBV5-6 and TRBJ1-4, with a tentative D call TRBD1 (6 bases). Germline V CDR1 and CDR2: SGHDT, YYEEEE. Trimming removed 7 bases from V and 7 bases from J, with 14 bases in between. The CDR3 has 13 residues.

This clone was found a few times. The rearrangement links TRBV29-1 to TRBJ2-3; tentative D call: TRBD2 (5 bases). The CDR3 is made up of 15 amino acids. V was clipped by 6 bases and J by 3 bases, with 19 bases between them. CDR1 is SQVTM, CDR2 ANQGSEA, per germline. CDR3 amino acids: CSVGWAGRGTDTQYF. The DNA for the CDR3 is TGCAGCGTGGGATGGGCGGGCAGAGGGACAGATACGCAGTATTTT.

This chain connects TRBV24-1 to TRBJ2-3; D might be TRBD2 (5 bases). Germline V gene sequence: CDR1 KGHDR, CDR2 SFDVKD. V dropped 6 bases and J dropped 1 base, with 13 bases sitting between them. The CDR3 is made up of 15 amino acids. The CDR3 region has the DNA TGTGCCACCAGTCGCCGGGTCGGGGGCACAGATACGCAGTATTTT. It yields the protein CATSRRVGGTDTQYF.

This clone has a single count. The chain has TRBV3-1 (or the pseudogene TRBV3-2) and TRBJ2-1; 13 nucleotides agree with TRBD2. CDR1 is LGHDT, CDR2 YNNKEL, per germline (reference sequence). V dropped 4 bases and J dropped 5; count of bases not matched to a gene: 5. CDR3 length: 16 residues. CDR3 sequence reads: CASSPTSGRTHNEQFF. In nucleotides, the CDR3 is TGTGCCAGCAGCCCGACTAGCGGGAGGACCCACAATGAGCAGTTCTTC.

The chain recombines TRBV5-1 with TRBJ1-3; D is unresolved. The CDR3 has 14 residues. Germline V gene data show CDR1 as SGHRS and CDR2 as YFSETQ. V shed 4 bases and J shed 4 bases, with 12 bases lying between them. The CDR3 sequence is CASSRDNSGNTIYF. The CDR3 bases are TGCGCCAGCAGCCGCGACAACTCCGGAAACACCATATATTTT.

This CDR3 reads CASSLAGTGAGNTEAFF. The CDR3 nucleotides are TGCGCCAGCAGCTTGGCCGGGACAGGGGCGGGGAACACTGAAGCTTTCTTT. The gene calls are TRBV5-1 and TRBJ1-1, with 10 bases fitting TRBD1. Germline V gene lookup returns CDR1 SGHRS and CDR2 YFSETQ. CDR3 length: 17 amino acids. Germline trimming cut 0 bases from V and 1 base from J; bases unmatched to any gene: 6.

This chain uses TRBV6-1 with TRBJ2-1, with TRBD2 matching 9 bases. The junction had 15 bases not matched to a gene; V was cut back by 1 base and J by 2 bases. Germline CDR1 is MNHNS and CDR2 is SASEGT. The CDR3 is made up of 20 amino acids. The CDR3 region has the DNA TGTGCCAGCAGTGAAGTGGTTCTAGCGGGGACTCACAGGGCCTACAATGAGCAGTTCTTC. Residues: CASSEVVLAGTHRAYNEQFF.

The J gene is TRBJ1-1, the V gene TRBV15, with TRBD1 matching 8 bases. V lost 3 bases, J lost 3 bases, and 6 bases stayed unmatched. The CDR3 runs 15 residues. Germline lookup yields CDR1 LNHNV and CDR2 YYDKDF (reference sequence). For the CDR3, the DNA is TGTGCCACCAGCAGTCCAGGGGGCACTCACACTGAAGCTTTCTTT. Translation gives CATSSPGGTHTEAFF.

To note about this clone: The same CDR3 also results from other DNA sequences found in this sample. The chain carries TRBV6-5 and TRBJ1-5; 11 bases match TRBD1. There are 14 residues in the CDR3. Germline V gene sequence: CDR1 MNHEY, CDR2 SVGAGI. Trimming at V came to 4 bases and at J to 6 bases, leaving 2 bases not matched to a gene. CDR3 in amino acids: CASSSGTGGQPQHF. CDR3 DNA: TGTGCCAGCAGTTCCGGGACAGGGGGTCAGCCCCAGCATTTT.

The chain combines TRBV5-1 with TRBJ2-3; 10 positions agree with TRBD1. V lost 4 bases to trimming and J lost 6 bases; unmatched junction nucleotides: 11. This CDR3 is 16 amino acids long. The germline gives CDR1 SGHRS, CDR2 YFSETQ. The CDR3 DNA reads as TGCGCCAGCAGCCCGGGACAGGGGCGGGGCGCCGATACGCAGTATTTT. Its translation is CASSPGQGRGADTQYF.

This chain joins TRBV5-1 and TRBJ2-1, with 12 nucleotides matching TRBD2. Germline V gives CDR1 SGHRS, CDR2 YFSETQ. The length of the CDR3 is 15 residues. V was pared by 2 bases and J by 9 bases, with 6 bases of the junction left unmatched. The CDR3 coding sequence is TGCGCCAGCAGCTTCGGACTAGCGGGGAGTGTTGAGCAGTTCTTC. Translating gives CASSFGLAGSVEQFF.

This rearrangement joins TRBV2 to TRBJ2-2; 8 positions match TRBD2. This CDR3 has 16 residues. From germline, CDR1 is SNHLY and CDR2 FYNNEI. Losses at the gene ends were 6 bases for V and 3 bases for J; bases not matched to a gene: 9. The CDR3 reads CASRPVAGRYTGELFF. The CDR3, as DNA: TGTGCCAGCAGACCCGTAGCGGGGCGATACACCGGGGAGCTGTTTTTT.

Notes on this clone: Relative to the germline gene, one junction end is altered; a read error may explain this. The chain recombines TRBV27 with TRBJ1-6; D uncertain. The length of the CDR3 is 17 residues. The germline CDR1 and CDR2 sequences are MNHEY and SMNVEV (reference sequence). The DNA for the CDR3 is TGTGCCAGCACTTTAGACTGGCTGAGCTCCTATAATTCACCCCTCCACTTT. Protein product: CASTLDWLSSYNSPLHF.

V is TRBV4-1 and J is TRBJ2-1, with D perhaps matching TRBD2 (6 bases). The germline V gene encodes CDR1 MGHRA and CDR2 YSYEKL. The CDR3 has 15 amino acids. V lost 0 bases and J 9 bases, leaving 15 bases between the germline ends. CDR3 DNA: TGCGCCAGCAGCCAAGATCCAGGAGGGTACGGTGAGCAGTTCTTC. Residues: CASSQDPGGYGEQFF.

The V call is TRBV2, the J call TRBJ2-5; possibly TRBD1 for D (5 bases). CDR3 length: 13 residues. CDR1 is SNHLY and CDR2 is FYNNEI in the germline V gene. V dropped 7 bases and J dropped 2 bases, with 11 bases sitting between them. CDR3 region: CASNRQSQETQYF. As DNA, the CDR3 is TGTGCCAGCAACAGACAGTCACAAGAGACCCAGTACTTC.

The chain has TRBV5-4 and TRBJ2-7, with 10 positions matching TRBD1. Germline loops: CDR1 SGHNT, CDR2 YYREEE (reference sequence). V was clipped by 1 base and J by 6 bases; unmatched bases: 7. The CDR3 contains 15 residues. The CDR3 nucleotides are TGTGCCAGCAGCTTGTCCGGGACAGGGGTGGCCGAGCAGTACTTC. Translating gives CASSLSGTGVAEQYF. The complete variable domain, with remaining parts taken from reference TRBV5-4 and TRBJ2-7, reads ETGVTQSPTHLIKTRGQQVTLRCSSQSGHNTVSWYQQALGQGPQFIFQYYREEENGRGNFPPRFSGLQFPNYSSELNVNALELDDSALYLCASSLSGTGVAEQYFGPGTRLTVT.

The chain combines TRBV11-1 with TRBJ2-5; TRBD1 agrees at 7 bases. CDR1 and CDR2 from the germline V gene are SGHAT and FQDESV (reference sequence). Trimming at V came to 5 bases and at J to 4 bases, leaving 10 bases not matched to a gene. This CDR3 spans 15 amino acids. Here the CDR3 reads CASSPTGTDRETQYF. DNA for the CDR3: TGTGCCAGCAGCCCAACCGGGACAGATAGAGAGACCCAGTACTTC.

The V and J genes are TRBV11-2 and TRBJ2-5; TRBD2 matches at 8 bases. CDR3 length equals 13 residues. The V gene's germline CDR1 is SGHAT and CDR2 FQNNGV. Trimming took 6 bases from V and 5 from J; bases not matched to a gene: 5. CDR3 residues: CASRPRGGETQYF. The CDR3 nucleotides are TGTGCCAGCAGACCTCGGGGGGGGGAGACCCAGTACTTC.

The rearrangement uses TRBV24-1 and TRBJ1-1; the match to TRBD1 covers 9 bases. The CDR3 covers 14 residues. J gave up 8 bases and V 4 bases, and 7 bases lay outside the gene matches. Germline V gene sequence: CDR1 KGHDR, CDR2 SFDVKD. The CDR3 sequence: CATSETGGFREAFF. The CDR3 DNA sequence: TGTGCCACCAGTGAAACAGGGGGCTTTAGGGAAGCTTTCTTT.

The chain employs TRBV10-2 and TRBJ2-5; 7 nucleotides match TRBD2. Looked up from germline, CDR1 is WSHSY and CDR2 is SAAADI. V lost 7 bases, J lost 8 bases, and 7 bases stayed unmatched. The CDR3 is 12 amino acids. This CDR3 reads CASTGGITTQYF. The DNA of the CDR3 is TGCGCCAGCACGGGGGGTATAACAACCCAGTACTTC.

The genes are TRBV24-1 and TRBJ1-2; the D gene is possibly TRBD1 (6 bases). V lost 9 bases to trimming and J lost 6 bases, with 19 bases between them. The CDR3 covers 14 residues. CDR1 is KGHDR and CDR2 is SFDVKD in the germline V gene. CDR3 nucleotide sequence: TGTGCCACCCCGAGCCTAAACAGGGCCCATGGCTACACCTTC. This sequence encodes CATPSLNRAHGYTF.

Written as DNA, the CDR3 is TGTGCCAGCAGCTTAGACAGGGGACAGCCGACTAACTATGGCTACACCTTC. Its protein is CASSLDRGQPTNYGYTF. V usage is TRBV7-2 and J usage is TRBJ1-2; TRBD1 matches 7 bases. Losses at the gene ends were 1 base for V and 0 bases for J; bases not matched to a gene: 8. This CDR3 is 17 amino acids long. Germline CDR1 is SGHTA and CDR2 is FQGNSA.

The chain joins TRBV2 to TRBJ2-7; weak D call: TRBD1 (6 bases). V shed 2 bases and J shed 0 bases, with 26 bases lying between them. Germline values: CDR1 SNHLY, CDR2 FYNNEI. The CDR3 consists of 20 residues. CDR3 sequence: CASSECWVTGLENRSYEQYF. The CDR3 nucleotides are TGTGCCAGCAGTGAATGTTGGGTGACAGGTTTGGAGAATCGCTCCTACGAGCAGTACTTC.